A single sample is the source of the 32 T cell receptor beta chains below, sequenced in a study of shared clonotypes between healthy human individuals. Libraries were prepared by immunoSEQ multiplex PCR; TCRdb keeps only in-frame clonotypes and omits some of them. The data contain about 770,000 clones, over 60% of them singletons. Sequencing was carried out using memory CD4+ T cells sorted from blood. Subset indicated: CD45RA-negative fraction. The origin of the receptors is a woman aged 25-40 years in good health.

The chain has TRBV19 and TRBJ1-5; 10 positions match TRBD1. With V trimmed by 9 bases and J by 4 bases, 6 bases remained unmatched. CDR3 length: 14 residues. CDR1 and CDR2 (germline): LNHDA, SQIVND (reference sequence). For the CDR3, the DNA is TGTGCCAGAGATGGGACAGGGGAAAATCAGCCCCAGCATTTT. It yields the protein CARDGTGENQPQHF.

The chain couples TRBV4-1 to TRBJ1-5; the D is unclear. Trimming removed 0 bases at V and 11 bases at J, with 14 bases between. CDR1 and CDR2 from the germline V gene are MGHRA and YSYEKL. The CDR3 contains 14 residues. This CDR3 reads CASSQERRSGAQHF. The CDR3 DNA reads TGCGCCAGCAGCCAAGAGCGGCGGTCCGGGGCCCAGCATTTT.

The gene calls are TRBV5-4 and TRBJ2-2; 16 bases are a match to TRBD2. Per the germline V gene, CDR1 is SGHNT and CDR2 is YYREEE (reference sequence). The CDR3 runs 18 residues. Unmatched junction bases numbered 7, after V lost 4 bases and J lost 4 bases. CDR3: CASSQGLAGGEGTGELFF. The CDR3 DNA reads TGTGCCAGCAGCCAGGGACTAGCGGGAGGGGAGGGCACCGGGGAGCTGTTTTTT.

Concerning this clone itself: A read error may be the cause here, since a much bigger clone is one base away. Other DNA sequences within the sample encode an identical CDR3. The V call is TRBV27, the J call TRBJ2-7; 12 bases match TRBD2. With 6 bases clipped from V and 4 bases from J, the junction kept 10 bases outside the gene matches. CDR3 size: 16 residues. Germline CDR1 is MNHEY and CDR2 is SMNVEV (reference sequence). CDR3 DNA sequence: TGTGCCAGCAGCATTGACCCAGGACTAGCGGGGTACGAGCAGTACTTC. Translating it yields CASSIDPGLAGYEQYF.

This chain links TRBV6-4 with TRBJ2-1; either TRBD1 or TRBD2 may supply D (6 bases each). The CDR3 spans 16 residues. The germline CDR1 and CDR2 sequences are MRHNA and SNTAGT. The V and J ends lost 0 bases and 0 bases respectively, with 9 bases between them. The CDR3 coding sequence is TGTGCCAGCAGTGACTCTGGAGGGGGCTCCTACAATGAGCAGTTCTTC. Its protein product is CASSDSGGGSYNEQFF.

V gene TRBV5-5 combines with J gene TRBJ2-1, with 7 bases fitting TRBD2. The CDR3 extends over 15 amino acids. V trimming: 2 bases; J trimming: 2 bases; junction bases outside the gene matches: 4. Germline V gene data show CDR1 as SGHKS and CDR2 as YYEKEE (reference sequence). CDR3 DNA sequence: TGTGCCAGCAGCTTCGGGGGGAGAACCTACAATGAGCAGTTCTTC. Its protein product is CASSFGGRTYNEQFF.

The table lists this clone with a few counts. The J gene is TRBJ2-1, the V gene TRBV11-2; 13 bases line up with TRBD2. Trimming at V came to 4 bases and at J to 9 bases, leaving 3 bases not matched to a gene. CDR3 size: 14 residues. CDR1 SGHAT and CDR2 FQNNGV come from the germline V gene. CDR3 in DNA: TGTGCCAGCAGCTGGACTAGCGGGAGTAGTGAGCAGTTCTTC. Its protein is CASSWTSGSSEQFF.

The V gene is TRBV11-3, the J gene TRBJ2-2, with a tentative D call TRBD1 (5 bases). The CDR3 covers 14 residues. CDR1 is SGHNT, CDR2 YENEEA, per germline. Trimming removed 3 bases at V and 6 bases at J, with 11 bases between. The CDR3: CASSLWATAGELFF. In DNA, the CDR3 is TGTGCCAGCAGCTTGTGGGCGACAGCCGGGGAGCTGTTTTTT.

This chain links TRBV6-1 with TRBJ2-3, with 10 bases identical to TRBD1. This CDR3 is 15 amino acids long. CDR1 and CDR2 from the germline V gene are MNHNS and SASEGT. V dropped 6 bases and J dropped 4; count of bases not matched to a gene: 7. CDR3 protein: CASSGTGVYSDTQYF. The CDR3 region has the DNA TGTGCCAGCAGCGGGACAGGGGTTTACTCAGATACGCAGTATTTT.

There are many counts of this clone. CDR3 amino acids: CAWSGGTVGNTIYF. CDR3 nucleotide sequence: TGTGCCTGGAGTGGCGGTACAGTAGGAAACACCATATATTTT. This chain uses TRBV30 with TRBJ1-3; D uncertain. The CDR3 runs 14 residues. Germline lookup yields CDR1 GTSNPN and CDR2 SVGIG (reference sequence). V was shortened by 1 base and J by 4 bases, with 11 bases between the two germline ends.

J is TRBJ2-2 and V is TRBV5-4; no definite D call. CDR1 and CDR2 (germline): SGHNT, YYREEE (reference sequence). Trimming removed 1 base from V and 2 bases from J, with 12 bases in between. CDR3 length: 16 amino acids. Here the CDR3 DNA reads TGTGCCAGCAGCTTGCCTCATGGCGGTAACACCGGGGAGCTGTTTTTT. Its protein product is CASSLPHGGNTGELFF.

The gene calls are TRBV5-1 and TRBJ2-7, with D hard to call. CDR1 SGHRS and CDR2 YFSETQ come from the germline V gene. V lost 3 bases to trimming and J lost 0 bases, with 13 bases between them. The CDR3 runs 15 residues. The CDR3 nucleotides are TGCGCCAGCAGCTGGACCTACTTGAGCTCCTACGAGCAGTACTTC. The encoded protein is CASSWTYLSSYEQYF.

The CDR3 DNA is TGTGCCAGCAGCTACAACCGGGGCAAGAACTATGGCTACACCTTC. This translates into CASSYNRGKNYGYTF. This chain connects TRBV11-2 to TRBJ1-2; D might be TRBD1 (5 bases). The V end lost 4 bases, the J end lost 2 bases, and 14 bases lay between the germline ends. Germline V CDR1 and CDR2: SGHAT, FQNNGV. The CDR3 is made up of 15 amino acids.

The J gene is TRBJ2-7, the V gene TRBV19; D is uncertain. This CDR3 is built from 14 residues. Trimming took off 3 bases at V and 1 base at J, with 10 bases between the two ends. CDR1 and CDR2 (germline): LNHDA, SQIVND (reference sequence). The CDR3 region is CASSINSGSYEQYF. CDR3 bases: TGTGCCAGTAGTATTAACAGTGGGTCCTACGAGCAGTACTTC.

V gene TRBV9 combines with J gene TRBJ2-1; 8 bases are a match to TRBD2. CDR1 is SGDLS, CDR2 YYNGEE, per germline. The CDR3 consists of 15 residues. With V trimmed by 6 bases and J by 2 bases, 7 bases remained unmatched. As DNA, the CDR3 is TGTGCCAGCACCCCTAGCGGGTCCACCTACAATGAGCAGTTCTTC. Amino acid sequence: CASTPSGSTYNEQFF.

CDR3 amino acids: CASSSTGTGVSPLHF. The CDR3 DNA follows: TGCGCCAGCAGCTCCACCGGGACAGGGGTTTCACCCCTCCACTTT. The rearrangement joins TRBV5-1 to TRBJ1-6; 10 nucleotides match TRBD1. The junction had 6 bases not matched to a gene; V was cut back by 3 bases and J by 9 bases. This CDR3 comprises 15 residues. Germline CDR1 and CDR2: SGHRS and YFSETQ.

This sequence joins TRBV10-3 and TRBJ2-3; the match to TRBD2 covers 13 bases. The CDR3 length is 19 residues. Losses at the gene ends were 2 bases for V and 3 bases for J; bases not matched to a gene: 11. From germline, CDR1 is ENHRY and CDR2 SYGVKD. The CDR3 loop reads CAISERGGLAGKGTDTQYF. CDR3 nucleotides: TGTGCCATCAGTGAGAGGGGGGGACTAGCGGGAAAGGGGACAGATACGCAGTATTTT.

V and J are TRBV6-1 and TRBJ2-3, with 14 bases fitting TRBD2. V lost 4 bases and J lost 2; bases outside the gene matches: 5. The CDR3 runs to 17 residues. Germline V gives CDR1 MNHNS, CDR2 SASEGT. The CDR3 region is CASSGLAGGPNTDTQYF. The DNA for the CDR3 is TGTGCCAGCAGTGGACTAGCGGGAGGGCCTAACACAGATACGCAGTATTTT.

The chain combines TRBV6-1 with TRBJ2-5, with TRBD2 as a possible D gene (5 bases). Trimming removed 5 bases from V and 5 bases from J, with 15 bases in between. Germline V CDR1 and CDR2: MNHNS, SASEGT. This CDR3 comprises 14 residues. CDR3 protein: CASSSSSGWETQYF. CDR3 nucleotides: TGTGCCAGCAGTTCGAGCAGCGGCTGGGAGACCCAGTACTTC.

The CDR3 bases are TGTGCCAGCAGCGACTCGGACCTTCAGCCCCAGCATTTT. Translating it yields CASSDSDLQPQHF. The chain has TRBV6-1 and TRBJ1-5; D is ambiguous. Trimming stripped 6 bases from V and 6 bases from J, with 12 bases between. This CDR3 region has 13 residues. Germline V lookup: CDR1 MNHNS, CDR2 SASEGT.

The gene calls are TRBV7-2 and TRBJ1-2; no clear D gene. The V end was cut by 1 base, the J end by 2 bases, with 14 bases between. The CDR3 totals 16 residues. CDR1 SGHTA and CDR2 FQGNSA come from the germline V gene. Here the CDR3 DNA reads TGTGCCAGCAGCTTAGGTGTGCAGGACTCGAACTATGGCTACACCTTC. Encoded protein: CASSLGVQDSNYGYTF.

The chain joins TRBV5-6 to TRBJ2-7, with no clear D. Germline V gene data show CDR1 as SGHDT and CDR2 as YYEEEE. V was pared by 5 bases and J by 2 bases, with 14 bases between. This CDR3 has 14 residues. CDR3 bases: TGTGCCAGCAGAAACCTCGACACTACCTACGAGCAGTACTTC. This codes for CASRNLDTTYEQYF.

Only a few counts were recorded for this clone. This sequence joins TRBV6-1 and TRBJ1-1; D call uncertain. The V end lost 2 bases, the J end lost 0 bases, and 13 bases lay between the germline ends. Germline V gene sequence: CDR1 MNHNS, CDR2 SASEGT. The CDR3 extends over 16 amino acids. CDR3 amino acids: CASSEFGRAMNTEAFF. The CDR3 DNA reads TGTGCCAGCAGTGAATTTGGCCGCGCCATGAACACTGAAGCTTTCTTT.

Note on this clone: A much larger clone sits a single nucleotide away, making a read error possible. The same CDR3 can be traced to other DNA sequences in this sample. The V call is TRBV9, the J call TRBJ2-2; D gene uncertain. The V end lost 0 bases, the J end lost 0 bases, and 6 bases lay between the germline ends. The CDR3 has 15 residues. Germline loops: CDR1 SGDLS, CDR2 YYNGEE. The CDR3 nucleotides read TGTGCCAGCAGCGTAGAGGGCGCGAACACCGGGGAGCTGTTTTTT. Amino acid sequence: CASSVEGANTGELFF.

The chain combines TRBV19 with TRBJ2-1, with TRBD1 matching over 8 bases. With 5 bases clipped from V and 3 bases from J, the junction kept 9 bases outside the gene matches. CDR1 LNHDA and CDR2 SQIVND come from the germline V gene (reference sequence). This CDR3 spans 16 amino acids. CDR3 protein: CASSVGRDRLYNEQFF. In nucleotides, the CDR3 is TGTGCCAGTAGTGTAGGAAGGGACAGGCTCTACAATGAGCAGTTCTTC. Supplemented by reference TRBV19 and TRBJ2-1, the full variable domain reads DGGITQSPKYLFRKEGQNVTLSCEQNLNHDAMYWYRQDPGQGLRLIYYSQIVNDFQKGDIAEGYSVSREKKESFPLTVTSAQKNPTAFYLCASSVGRDRLYNEQFFGPGTRLTVL.

The chain is built from TRBV11-1 and TRBJ1-3; D gene uncertain. Trimming pared 4 bases from V and 0 bases from J, leaving 13 bases between. CDR1 and CDR2 from the germline V gene are SGHAT and FQDESV (reference sequence). The CDR3 runs 16 residues. CDR3 loop: CASSSRLQFSGNTIYF. The CDR3 DNA sequence: TGTGCCAGCAGCTCCCGTCTACAGTTCTCTGGAAACACCATATATTTT.

The chain carries TRBV5-5 and TRBJ1-5; TRBD1 might be the D (5 bases). Germline loops: CDR1 SGHKS, CDR2 YYEKEE (reference sequence). The CDR3 sequence is 15 residues long. Trimming removed 0 bases at V and 9 bases at J, with 16 bases between. In DNA, the CDR3 is TGTGCCAGCAGCTTGGCCGGGGCCATCGCCTCGCCCCAGCATTTT. As protein: CASSLAGAIASPQHF. The whole variable domain, remainder taken from reference TRBV5-5 and TRBJ1-5, is DAGVTQSPTHLIKTRGQQVTLRCSPISGHKSVSWYQQVLGQGPQFIFQYYEKEERGRGNFPDRFSARQFPNYSSELNVNALLLGDSALYLCASSLAGAIASPQHFGDGTRLSIL.

V is TRBV9 and J is TRBJ2-3; D uncertain. Trimming cost V 4 bases and J 4 bases, with 13 bases left between them. The CDR3 totals 14 residues. Germline loops: CDR1 SGDLS, CDR2 YYNGEE. The CDR3 here is CASSPGRLADTQYF. The CDR3 coding sequence is TGTGCCAGCAGCCCTGGTCGCCTCGCAGATACGCAGTATTTT.

Points on this clone: Other DNA sequences in this sample translate to the same CDR3. The chain uses TRBV18 and TRBJ2-5; D remains unclear. The germline V and J ends were trimmed by 3 bases and 2 bases, with 7 bases remaining between them. Germline CDR1 is KGHSH and CDR2 is LQKENI. There are 13 residues in the CDR3. CDR3 region: CASSPGTQETQYF. The DNA for the CDR3 is TGTGCCAGCTCACCGGGAACACAAGAGACCCAGTACTTC.

The chain combines TRBV7-8 with TRBJ2-1; 10 bases align to TRBD2. The CDR3 has 20 residues. Germline lookup yields CDR1 SGHVS and CDR2 FQNEAQ. Germline trimming cut 2 bases from V and 3 bases from J; bases unmatched to any gene: 16. The DNA of the CDR3 is TGTGCCAGCAGCTTACGGGGACTAGCGACCCTATACGGACTCTACAATGAGCAGTTCTTC. Amino acid sequence: CASSLRGLATLYGLYNEQFF.

The rearrangement joins TRBV19 to TRBJ1-1; TRBD1 is a possible D gene (5 bases). Trimming removed 7 bases from V and 1 base from J, with 16 bases in between. The CDR3 has 15 amino acids. Per the germline V gene, CDR1 is LNHDA and CDR2 is SQIVND (reference sequence). The CDR3 loop reads CASTPFQGRNTEAFF. The CDR3 DNA is TGTGCCAGTACCCCATTCCAGGGAAGGAACACTGAAGCTTTCTTT. Complete variable domain (other parts from reference TRBV19 and TRBJ1-1): DGGITQSPKYLFRKEGQNVTLSCEQNLNHDAMYWYRQDPGQGLRLIYYSQIVNDFQKGDIAEGYSVSREKKESFPLTVTSAQKNPTAFYLCASTPFQGRNTEAFFGQGTRLTVV.

V is TRBV28 and J is TRBJ1-5, with 7 bases identical to TRBD1. Germline loops: CDR1 MDHEN, CDR2 SYDVKM. V was pared by 5 bases and J by 9 bases, with 16 bases of the junction left unmatched. The CDR3 spans 16 residues. CDR3 DNA sequence: TGTGCCAGCAGTCTCGAACGGACAGGAGGCACGCGGCCCCAGCATTTT. Encoded protein: CASSLERTGGTRPQHF.